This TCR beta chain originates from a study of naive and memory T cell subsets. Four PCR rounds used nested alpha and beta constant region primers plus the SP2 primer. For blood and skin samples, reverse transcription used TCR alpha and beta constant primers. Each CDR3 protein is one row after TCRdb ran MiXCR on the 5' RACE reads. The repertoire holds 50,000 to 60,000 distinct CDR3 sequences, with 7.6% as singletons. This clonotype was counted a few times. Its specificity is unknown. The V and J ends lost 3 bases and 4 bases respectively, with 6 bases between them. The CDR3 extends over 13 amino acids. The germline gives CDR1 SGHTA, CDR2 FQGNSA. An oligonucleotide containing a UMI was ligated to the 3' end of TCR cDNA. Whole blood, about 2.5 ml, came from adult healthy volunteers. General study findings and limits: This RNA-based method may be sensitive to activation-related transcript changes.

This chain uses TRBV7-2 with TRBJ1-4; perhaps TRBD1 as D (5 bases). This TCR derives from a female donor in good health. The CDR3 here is CASSLGVNEKLFF. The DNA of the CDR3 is TGTGCCAGCAGCTTGGGGGTTAATGAAAAACTGTTTTTT. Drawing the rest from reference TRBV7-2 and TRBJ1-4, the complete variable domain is GAGVSQSPSNKVTEKGKDVELRCDPISGHTALYWYRQSLGQGLEFLIYFQGNSAPDKSGLPSDRFSAERTGGSVSTLTIQRTQQEDSAVYLCASSLGVNEKLFFGSGTQLSVL.